This TCR beta chain was sequenced in a study of CD4 and CD8 cells across lung adenocarcinoma regions. CDR1 and CDR2 (germline): ENHRY, SYGVKD. This CDR3 has 15 amino acids. Trimming shortened V by 4 bases and J by 2 bases, and 11 bases separated the two germline ends. TCRdb ran MiXCR on the PCR reads and lists one entry per CDR3 protein. The data show 5,000 to 8,000 distinct CDR3 sequences, around 48% seen once. Samples came from patients with localized non-small cell lung adenocarcinoma. Input material: CD8+ T cells from the center of a lung tumor. The receptor comes from a female donor with lung adenocarcinoma. The CD4 and CD8 labels of this study may be unreliable. The V gene is TRBV10-3, the J gene TRBJ2-2; TRBD2 is a possible D gene (5 bases). CDR3 protein: CAISGRDRNTGELFF. The CDR3 DNA reads as TGTGCCATCAGTGGTCGGGATAGAAACACCGGGGAGCTGTTTTTT.